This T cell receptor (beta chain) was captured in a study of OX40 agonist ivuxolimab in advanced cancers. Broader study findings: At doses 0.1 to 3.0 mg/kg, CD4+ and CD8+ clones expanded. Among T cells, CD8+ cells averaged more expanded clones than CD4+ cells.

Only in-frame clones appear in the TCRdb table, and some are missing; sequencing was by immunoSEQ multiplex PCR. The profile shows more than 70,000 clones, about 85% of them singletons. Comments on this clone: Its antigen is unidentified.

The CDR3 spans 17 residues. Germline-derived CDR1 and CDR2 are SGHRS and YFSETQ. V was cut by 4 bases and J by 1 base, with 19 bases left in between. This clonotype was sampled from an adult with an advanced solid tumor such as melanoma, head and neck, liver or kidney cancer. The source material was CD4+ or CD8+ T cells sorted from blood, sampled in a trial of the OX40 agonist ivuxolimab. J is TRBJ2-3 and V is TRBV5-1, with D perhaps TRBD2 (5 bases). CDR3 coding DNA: TGCGCCAGCAGCCAGAACCCTACCGGACTTGGCACAGATACGCAGTATTTT. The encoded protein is CASSQNPTGLGTDTQYF.